These 7 T cell receptor beta chains originate from one sample sequenced in a study of blood T cells in healthy people across ages. Using a J-beta primer mix together with a sample-barcoded 5' primer, a second PCR was run for roughly 7 to 12 cycles. TCRdb fed the 5' RACE reads into MiXCR, producing one record per CDR3 protein. The sample shows some 900,000 distinct CDR3 sequences, around 26% of them seen only once. The specimen was blood. The receptors shown here come from a woman at least 80 years old in good health.

This clonotype has a count of ten or more. V usage is TRBV9 and J usage is TRBJ2-3; a weak D match, TRBD2 (6 bases). V was cut by 0 bases and J by 1 base, with 12 bases left in between. Germline assignment: CDR1 SGDLS and CDR2 YYNGEE. This CDR3 is built from 16 residues. The CDR3, as DNA: TGTGCCAGCAGCGTAGGCCTGGGGGGTGGCACAGATACGCAGTATTTT. Protein sequence: CASSVGLGGGTDTQYF.

V is TRBV7-6 and J is TRBJ1-1; TRBD1 agrees at 10 bases. The junction had 5 bases not matched to a gene; V was cut back by 1 base and J by 0 bases. CDR1 SGHVS and CDR2 FNYEAQ come from the germline V gene. This CDR3 has 17 residues. The CDR3 protein is CASSLVGTGAMNTEAFF. The CDR3 DNA reads as TGTGCCAGCAGCTTAGTCGGGACAGGGGCGATGAACACTGAAGCTTTCTTT.

Points on this clonotype: Because the CDR3 is missing its conserved closing phenylalanine or tryptophan, this is likely a read error. The CDR3 DNA sequence: TGTGCCAGCAGCCCGGGGACAGCTTCTTATCAGCCCCAGCATTGT. Its translation: CASSPGTASYQPQHC. The rearrangement links TRBV6-1 to TRBJ1-5; 7 bases are a match to TRBD1. Germline trimming cut 6 bases from V and 5 bases from J; bases unmatched to any gene: 10. Germline V lookup: CDR1 MNHNS, CDR2 SASEGT. The CDR3 spans 15 residues.

The chain has TRBV2 and TRBJ2-5; 13 bases line up with TRBD2. The junction had 7 bases not matched to a gene; V was cut back by 4 bases and J by 11 bases. This CDR3 contains 14 residues. Germline CDR1 is SNHLY and CDR2 is FYNNEI. For the CDR3, the DNA is TGTGCCAGCAGTGGACGGACTAGCGGGGGCATACAGTACTTC. Translation gives CASSGRTSGGIQYF. Drawing the rest from reference TRBV2 and TRBJ2-5, the complete variable domain is EPEVTQTPSHQVTQMGQEVILRCVPISNHLYFYWYRQILGQKVEFLVSFYNNEISEKSEIFDDQFSVERPDGSNFTLKIRSTKLEDSAMYFCASSGRTSGGIQYFGPGTRLLVL.

This clonotype was observed a handful of times. This sequence may be a read error, since a much larger clone differs from it by one base. This sequence joins TRBV11-2 and TRBJ2-7; D unresolved. This CDR3 is built from 13 residues. CDR1 and CDR2 from the germline V gene are SGHAT and FQNNGV. The V end was cut by 1 base, the J end by 6 bases, with 10 bases between. CDR3 sequence (DNA): TGTGCCAGCAGCTTAGTGGGTTGTGGCGAGCAGTACTTC. This codes for CASSLVGCGEQYF.

This clonotype was observed a handful of times. A read error may explain this, as a much larger clone is one base away. V gene TRBV3-1 combines with J gene TRBJ2-5; TRBD2 is a possible D gene (5 bases). Germline V CDR1 and CDR2: LGHDT, YNNKEL (reference sequence). This CDR3 region has 11 residues. Trimming took off 1 base at V and 11 bases at J, with 8 bases between the two ends. CDR3 coding DNA: TGTGCCAGCAGCCAAGGGTGGGAGCAGTACTTC. This encodes CASSQGWEQYF.

The chain couples TRBV5-5 to TRBJ1-4, with D unclear. This CDR3 comprises 14 residues. CDR1 is SGHKS, CDR2 YYEKEE, per germline (reference sequence). The V end was cut by 3 bases, the J end by 4 bases, with 10 bases between. CDR3 residues: CASSSDGYNEKLFF. Here the CDR3 DNA reads TGTGCCAGCAGCTCCGACGGCTATAATGAAAAACTGTTTTTT.